This TCR beta chain was observed in a study of cytomegalovirus exposure and HLA in healthy donors. The CDR3 consists of 15 residues. V was clipped by 5 bases and J by 2 bases, with 16 bases between them. The germline CDR1 and CDR2 sequences are LNHDA and SQIVND (reference sequence). A few counts support this clone. Its target is not known. The study's findings and limits: Later, TCR association rates were found to vary by HLA locus, highest for DRB1 and lowest for HLA-C. Both high specificity and high sensitivity reportedly marked the classifier's diagnosis of cytomegalovirus status.

Researchers ran the PCR with 60 Vbeta and 13 Jbeta primers. Clones were read by immunoSEQ multiplex PCR, and TCRdb kept only the in-frame ones, dropping some. The sample contains over 150,000 clones, 55% to 80% of which appear only once. Sequencing was performed on PBMCs. The clonotype originates from a woman between 18 and 30 years old in good health and CMV-seropositive. This rearrangement joins TRBV19 to TRBJ2-7; TRBD2 is a possible D gene (5 bases). This chain's CDR3 is CASSAYMDGAYEQYF. Written as DNA, the CDR3 is TGTGCCAGTAGTGCCTACATGGACGGGGCCTACGAGCAGTACTTC.